This T cell receptor beta chain was sequenced during a study of Tregs in tolerant kidney transplant recipients. The germline V gene encodes CDR1 SGHRS and CDR2 YFSETQ. The germline V and J ends were trimmed by 0 bases and 3 bases, with 16 bases remaining between them. The CDR3 sequence is 17 residues long. Recipients received nonmyeloablative bone marrow transplants from related graft donors, with transient mixed chimerism. CD4+CD25+CD127- Tregs, CD4+CD25- non-Tregs, CD4 and CD8 cells were sorted. Assay: immunoSEQ multiplex PCR; the TCRdb copy retains only in-frame clones and omits some. This sample has around 86,000 clones, with roughly 90% found just once.

The sequenced sample was CD4+ T cells from blood (PBMCs), obtained 24 months after the transplant. This TCR was sampled from a human patient who received a combined kidney and bone marrow transplant. Some T cells may be graft donor cells. The chain recombines TRBV5-1 with TRBJ2-1; D possibly corresponds to TRBD2 (7 bases). The CDR3: CASSLVFVRGLYNEQFF. Here the CDR3 DNA reads TGCGCCAGCAGCTTGGTATTCGTGCGGGGGCTCTACAATGAGCAGTTCTTC.